These T cell receptor beta chains were read from a single sample in a study of metastatic and nonmetastatic thyroid tumors. Via MiXCR, TCRdb re-called the PCR reads. The table shows about 38,000 clones, with roughly a quarter occurring only once. Sequenced material: blood. The source of these receptors is a female donor with papillary thyroid cancer or a benign thyroid nodule (not recorded which). Some clones in this sample may be carry-over from other donors' samples. Both conserved end residues are part of each CDR3. A D gene is named only where the DNA matches it firmly. Only part of the rows carry a size: once, few, many, or a class if the clone is expanded.

d_call,j_call,v_call,clone_size,cdr3_nt,cdr3_aa
-,TRBJ2-7,TRBV5-1,many,TGCGCCAGCAGCTTGGATCTTGGAGGTATCTACGAGCAGTACTTC,CASSLDLGGIYEQYF
TRBD1,TRBJ1-2,TRBV4-2,many,TGTGCCAGCAGCCAAGAGCCCTCCGGGACAGGGAGCTATGGCTACACCTTC,CASSQEPSGTGSYGYTF
-,TRBJ2-3,TRBV5-1,many,TGCGCCAGCAGCTTTTCTAGCGGCACAGATACGCAGTATTTT,CASSFSSGTDTQYF
-,TRBJ2-6,TRBV11-2,-,TGTGCCAGCAGCCGGAGGGAGGCCGGGGCCAACGTCCTGACTTTC,CASSRREAGANVLTF
TRBD2,TRBJ2-7,TRBV28,-,TGTGCCAGCACCCCCGGACTAGCGGGAGGGGGGGACGAGCAGTACTTC,CASTPGLAGGGDEQYF
-,TRBJ2-2,TRBV11-2,-,TGTGCCAGCAGCCAAATGGAGGTCCTCACCGGGGAGCTGTTTTTT,CASSQMEVLTGELFF
-,TRBJ1-1,TRBV5-6,many,TGTGCCAGCAGCTTGGCCGGGTACGAAGCTTTCTTT,CASSLAGYEAFF
-,TRBJ2-3,TRBV5-6,many,TGTGCCAGCAGCTTGTTTACGGATTACACAGATACGCAGTATTTT,CASSLFTDYTDTQYF
-,TRBJ1-6,TRBV7-6,-,TGTGCCAGCAGCCCTAGCATAGATTCACCCCTCCACTTT,CASSPSIDSPLHF
-,TRBJ1-1,TRBV19,few,TGTGCCACCCTACCGGGACGGGGGAACACTGAAGCTTTCTTT,CATLPGRGNTEAFF
TRBD1,TRBJ2-5,TRBV2,many,TGTGCCAGCAGTGACGGGCCCAGGGGGTGGCAAGAGACCCAGTACTTC,CASSDGPRGWQETQYF
-,TRBJ2-1,TRBV20-1,-,TGCAGTGCTATTCTCCCCCGGGCAGGGTTGAGGAATGAGCAGTTCTTC,CSAILPRAGLRNEQFF
-,TRBJ2-7,TRBV6-2/TRBV6-3,few,TGTGCCAGCAGTTCCCTCCCAACCTACGAGCAGTACTTC,CASSSLPTYEQYF
-,TRBJ1-2,TRBV24-1,-,TGTGCCACCAGCCTGGGTAGGAGCTACACCTTC,CATSLGRSYTF
-,TRBJ2-7,TRBV6-2/TRBV6-3,few,TGTGCCAGCAGTTACTCACAGGGAGTCGGCGATCAGTACTTC,CASSYSQGVGDQYF
-,TRBJ2-7,TRBV10-1,many,TGCGCCAGCAGTGAGGGGGGGCGTCCCTACGAGCAGTACTTC,CASSEGGRPYEQYF
TRBD2,TRBJ2-1,TRBV27,few,TGTGCCAGCACCCCTTGGTCCGGGGGGTCAAATGAGCAGTTCTTC,CASTPWSGGSNEQFF
TRBD2,TRBJ2-1,TRBV6-1,-,TGTGCCAGCAGTGAACAAGCGGGGGCTAATAATGAGCAGTTCTTC,CASSEQAGANNEQFF
-,TRBJ1-4,TRBV4-2,-,TGTGCCAGCAGCCAAGAGCTTGCAGGAGGGGCGACTGAAAAACTGTTTTTT,CASSQELAGGATEKLFF
-,TRBJ1-1,TRBV6-1,many,TGTGCCAGCAGGATTACGGGGATTGAAGCTTTCTTT,CASRITGIEAFF
-,TRBJ2-5,TRBV27,many,TGTGCCAGCAGGAGGGGGAGGGAAGAGACCCAGTACTTC,CASRRGREETQYF
-,TRBJ1-5,TRBV12-3/TRBV12-4,-,TGTGCCAGAAACGGGGACGGTGGTCGGCCCCAGCATTTT,CARNGDGGRPQHF
TRBD1,TRBJ1-2,TRBV11-1,many,TGTGCCAGCAGCTTGGTCGGTAACCGGGACAGGGCTTTTGGCTACACCTTC,CASSLVGNRDRAFGYTF
TRBD2,TRBJ2-7,TRBV6-1,few,TGTGCCAGCAGTGAAGTCCTAGCGGCGGCCTCCTACGAGCAGTACTTC,CASSEVLAAASYEQYF
-,TRBJ2-7,TRBV29-1,many,TGCAGCGTTGGGGGGACAACCCCTAACGAGCAGTACTTC,CSVGGTTPNEQYF
-,TRBJ1-2,TRBV18,-,TGTGCCAGCTCAATCCGGGACAAGGCTGACACTAACTATGGCTACACCTTC,CASSIRDKADTNYGYTF
-,TRBJ1-2,TRBV5-1,-,TGCGCCAGCAGCGAAACAGGAATCGGGGGCTACACCTTC,CASSETGIGGYTF
-,TRBJ2-7,TRBV18,-,TGTGCCAGCTCCCCTCGTTCAGGCGAGCAGTACTTC,CASSPRSGEQYF
TRBD2,TRBJ2-5,TRBV2,-,TGTGCCAGCAGTGTAGCGGGAGAGACCCAGTACTTC,CASSVAGETQYF
-,TRBJ2-3,TRBV4-2,-,TGTGCCAGCAGCCGCCCTACAGGGTTTGGACGGCTCGCCACAGATACGCAGTATTTT,CASSRPTGFGRLATDTQYF
TRBD2,TRBJ2-2,TRBV19,-,TGTGCCAGTAGTGTTGCTAGCGGGGTAAACACCGTGGAGCCGTTTTTT,CASSVASGVNTVEPFF
-,TRBJ2-7,TRBV5-1,-,TGCGCCAGCAGCGTACAGAATTCCCTGGACGAGCAGTACTTC,CASSVQNSLDEQYF
-,TRBJ1-2,TRBV28,-,TGTGCCAGCGACCCCCGGGACTCACGTAAAGGCTACACCTTC,CASDPRDSRKGYTF
-,TRBJ1-5,TRBV20-1,-,TGCAGTGCTAGACTCAGAAGGGGGGGATTTAGCAATCAGCCCCAGCATTTT,CSARLRRGGFSNQPQHF
TRBD1,TRBJ1-2,TRBV28,-,TGTGCCAGCAGAGAGACAGGGGGTTGGGGCTATGGCTACACCTTC,CASRETGGWGYGYTF
TRBD1,TRBJ1-5,TRBV19,medium-sized,TGTGCCACCAGCAGGACAGGGGTGGGCAATCAGCCCCAGCATTTT,CATSRTGVGNQPQHF
-,TRBJ1-1,TRBV30,-,TGTGCCTGGAACCTAAAGGTTAACACTGAAGCTTTCTTT,CAWNLKVNTEAFF
-,TRBJ1-4,TRBV4-2,many,TGTGCCAGCAGCCAAGAACTCGGGACGGGAAATGAAAAACTGTTTTTT,CASSQELGTGNEKLFF
-,TRBJ1-1,TRBV28,many,TGTGCCAGCAGTATCCTGACGGGGTTAGGTGAAGCTTTCTTT,CASSILTGLGEAFF
-,TRBJ2-6,TRBV30,few,TGTGCCCTGGGGCGGGGACCAGTCTCGTCTGGGGCAAACGTCCTGACTTTC,CALGRGPVSSGANVLTF
-,TRBJ1-6,TRBV20-1,-,TGCAGTGCTAGTGCTGTAAGGGAGAGAACGAATTCACCCCTCCACTTT,CSASAVRERTNSPLHF
-,TRBJ2-1,TRBV3-1,-,TGTGCCAGCAGCCCCCGGACTATCGGCACACCAAACCCCCAGTTCTTC,CASSPRTIGTPNPQFF
TRBD1,TRBJ2-7,TRBV6-5,few,TGTGCCAGCAGTTATTCAATGGACAGGGCGGCTTCCGAGCAGTACTTC,CASSYSMDRAASEQYF
TRBD2,TRBJ2-5,TRBV10-1,few,TGCGCCAGCAGTGAGTATCGAGTAGCGGGACAAGAGACACAGTACTTC,CASSEYRVAGQETQYF
-,TRBJ2-6,TRBV6-1,-,TGTGCCAGCAGCCCCCAGACCCGATACTCTGGGGCCAACGTCCTGACTTTC,CASSPQTRYSGANVLTF
TRBD1,TRBJ2-2,TRBV24-1,few,TGTGCCACCAGTGATGCGGGACAGGGTATGACCGGGGAGCTGTTTTTT,CATSDAGQGMTGELFF
TRBD1,TRBJ2-1,TRBV5-6,many,TGTGCCAGCAGCTCAGGAGACAGGGCTTACAATGAGCAGTTCTTC,CASSSGDRAYNEQFF
-,TRBJ1-1,TRBV6-5,medium-sized,TGTGCCAGCAGCAAACACCCAGGGCAGTTAAAGAGGAACACTGAAGCTTTCTTT,CASSKHPGQLKRNTEAFF
TRBD1,TRBJ2-7,TRBV5-1,many,TGCGCCAGCAGCTTGCCAGGGGGACCCTCCGAGCAGTACTTC,CASSLPGGPSEQYF
-,TRBJ1-2,TRBV28,-,TGTGCCAGCAGCAGTCCGACAGCTGACAAGTGCTATGGCTACACCTTC,CASSSPTADKCYGYTF
-,TRBJ1-2,TRBV6-1,medium-sized,TGTGCCAGCAGTGAAGGCAAAACCCTCTATGGCTACACCTTC,CASSEGKTLYGYTF
-,TRBJ2-7,TRBV27,few,TGTGCCAGCAGTATAGGACAGCCCTACGAGCAGTACTTC,CASSIGQPYEQYF
TRBD1,TRBJ2-7,TRBV7-2,many,TGTGCCAGCAGCTACGCAGGGGGTGGGTTAATGGGGTTCTACGAGCAGTACTTC,CASSYAGGGLMGFYEQYF
-,TRBJ1-2,TRBV28,few,TGTGCGACCGACAGAAACTATGGCTACACCTTC,CATDRNYGYTF
-,TRBJ1-3,TRBV14,many,TGTGCCAGCAGCCAAGGGGGTTCTGGAAACACCATATATTTT,CASSQGGSGNTIYF